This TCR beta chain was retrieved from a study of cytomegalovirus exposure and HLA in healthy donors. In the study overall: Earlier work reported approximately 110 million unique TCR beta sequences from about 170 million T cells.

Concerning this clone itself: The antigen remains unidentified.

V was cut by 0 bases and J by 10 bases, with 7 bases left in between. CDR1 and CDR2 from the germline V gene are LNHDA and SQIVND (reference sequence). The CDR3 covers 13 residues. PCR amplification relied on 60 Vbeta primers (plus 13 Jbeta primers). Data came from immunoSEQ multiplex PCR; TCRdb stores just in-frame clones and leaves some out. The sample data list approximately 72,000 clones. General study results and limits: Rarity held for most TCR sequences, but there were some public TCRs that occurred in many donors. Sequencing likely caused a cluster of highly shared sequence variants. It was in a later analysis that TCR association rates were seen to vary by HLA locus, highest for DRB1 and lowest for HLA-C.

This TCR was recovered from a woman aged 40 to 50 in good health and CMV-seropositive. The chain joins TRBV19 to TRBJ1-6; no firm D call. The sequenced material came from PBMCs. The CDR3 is CASSIDRSSPLHF. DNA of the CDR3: TGTGCCAGTAGTATAGATCGGAGCTCACCCCTCCACTTT.